The 9 T cell receptor beta chains in this list originate from one sample, sequenced in a study of human T cells and chemical hapten exposure. Time point in this sample: patch test 2, 6 weeks after DPC sensitization. Described treatment: therapeutic diphenylcyclopropenone sensitization with weekly scalp DPC. One entry per CDR3 protein results from TCRdb running MiXCR on the RACE reads. Among tens of thousands of distinct CDR3 sequences listed, approximately 11% were seen once. The starting material was whole blood, obtained in connection with sensitization to the hapten diphenylcyclopropenone (DPC). The receptors were sampled from a man aged 40-50 years with alopecia areata. Some clones in this sample may be carry-over from other donors' samples.

A few counts support this clonotype. This chain uses TRBV3-1 with TRBJ2-3; D is possibly TRBD2 (6 bases). V lost 5 bases, J lost 2 bases, and 26 bases lay in between. The CDR3 sequence is 19 residues long. Germline values: CDR1 LGHDT, CDR2 YNNKEL (reference sequence). CDR3 nucleotides: TGTGCCAGCAGCATGGGAGTGCTAGCGCGGCGGGAACCCACAGATACGCAGTATTTT. Translating gives CASSMGVLARREPTDTQYF.

Only a few counts were recorded for this clonotype. The chain is built from TRBV5-1 and TRBJ2-3, with 7 bases aligning to TRBD2. Trimming at V came to 0 bases and at J to 2 bases, leaving 6 bases not matched to a gene. CDR1 and CDR2 from the germline V gene are SGHRS and YFSETQ. The CDR3 totals 16 residues. The CDR3 protein is CASSLGGGVNTDTQYF. The CDR3 DNA reads as TGCGCCAGCAGCTTGGGCGGGGGAGTCAACACAGATACGCAGTATTTT.

This clonotype was counted a few times. The chain couples TRBV30 to TRBJ2-7; D remains ambiguous. Deletions cut 4 bases from V and 1 base from J, with 11 bases between. Germline V gene data show CDR1 as GTSNPN and CDR2 as SVGIG (reference sequence). The CDR3 has 13 amino acids. CDR3 bases: TGTGCCTGGATACCTACCAAGTCCTACGAGCAGTACTTC. Protein sequence: CAWIPTKSYEQYF.

This clonotype was detected a few times. This chain connects TRBV5-4 to TRBJ1-5, with D perhaps TRBD1 (6 bases). Deletions cut 2 bases from V and 9 bases from J, with 18 bases between. The V gene's germline CDR1 is SGHNT and CDR2 YYREEE (reference sequence). CDR3 size: 15 residues. CDR3 bases: TGTGCCAGCAGCTTCTTGACTGAGGGGGTTGGGCCCCAGCATTTT. As protein: CASSFLTEGVGPQHF.

The chain has TRBV7-9 and TRBJ2-3; no clear D. This CDR3 has 15 amino acids. The ends were cut back, 4 bases at V and 0 bases at J, with 11 bases in the middle. Germline CDR1 reads SEHNR; CDR2 reads FQNEAQ (reference sequence). DNA of the CDR3: TGTGCCAGCAGCTCCCGAGGCGCTAGCACAGATACGCAGTATTTT. Amino acids: CASSSRGASTDTQYF.

This chain connects TRBV5-1 to TRBJ2-1; a weak D match, TRBD2 (6 bases). This CDR3 is 16 amino acids long. Trimming took off 0 bases at V and 7 bases at J, with 17 bases between the two ends. Germline-derived CDR1 and CDR2 are SGHRS and YFSETQ. This CDR3 reads CASSLVPSESGNEQFF. The CDR3 coding sequence is TGCGCCAGCAGCTTGGTTCCTAGCGAGAGTGGAAATGAGCAGTTCTTC.

This clonotype was counted ten times or more. This chain joins TRBV24-1 and TRBJ2-6, with TRBD2 identical over 9 bases. The V gene end was trimmed by 9 bases and the J gene end by 4 bases; junction bases not matched to a gene: 6. CDR1 and CDR2 (germline): KGHDR, SFDVKD. The CDR3 sequence is 15 residues long. CDR3 sequence reads: CATAAGGQGANVLTF. The CDR3 bases are TGTGCCACCGCGGCGGGAGGGCAAGGGGCCAACGTCCTGACTTTC.

In its sample, this clonotype was seen many times. The V gene is TRBV7-6, the J gene TRBJ2-7; 16 bases map to TRBD2. The CDR3 covers 16 residues. V was clipped by 6 bases and J by 4 bases; unmatched bases: 6. Germline assignment: CDR1 SGHVS and CDR2 FNYEAQ. The CDR3 region is CASRKGLAGGPYEQYF. CDR3 in DNA: TGTGCCAGCAGGAAGGGACTAGCGGGAGGGCCGTACGAGCAGTACTTC.

This clonotype has only a few counts. The chain has TRBV4-2 and TRBJ2-7, with TRBD2 identical over 11 bases. The CDR3 spans 17 residues. V lost 0 bases to trimming and J lost 5 bases; unmatched junction nucleotides: 9. Germline V gene sequence: CDR1 LGHNA, CDR2 YNFKEQ. The CDR3 nucleotides read TGTGCCAGCAGCCAAGATTCTTCAACTAGCGGGAGCCACGAGCAGTACTTC. The encoded protein is CASSQDSSTSGSHEQYF.